Described below is a single TCR beta chain sequence and its context. Using immunoSEQ multiplex PCR, the repertoire was profiled, and TCRdb retains in-frame clones only, with some absent. The sample lists more than 150,000 clones, 60% to 85% occurring once. The entry originates in a study of blood T cell repertoires in COVID-19. About the study: COVID-19 samples, acute and convalescent, were from the United States, Italy and Spain. Nucleic acid was either cDNA or gDNA, and it came from T cells, B-cell-depleted T cells, or PBMCs.

The material sequenced was peripheral blood. This TCR derives from a man between 60 and 75 years old with active or convalescent COVID-19.

This CDR3 reads CASSLGIGRPTYEQYF. The CDR3 region has the DNA TGTGCCAGCAGCTTGGGTATTGGGAGGCCTACCTACGAGCAGTACTTC. The chain carries TRBV7-3 and TRBJ2-7; maybe TRBD2 (6 bases). This CDR3 is built from 16 residues. The V gene lost 3 bases and the J gene lost 2 bases, with 17 bases spanning the gap. The germline V gene encodes CDR1 SGHTA and CDR2 FQGTGA.